Here is one T cell receptor (beta chain) with its context. Antigen unknown. Assay: immunoSEQ multiplex PCR; the TCRdb copy retains only in-frame clones and omits some. The sample carries hundreds of thousands of clones, roughly 90% recorded once. This sample is drawn from a study of Ad26.COV2.S vaccination and SARS-CoV-2 variants. Across the whole study: In the COV1001 trial, the donor was in the Ad26.COV2.S arm.

Regarding treatment: some 20 received Ad26.COV2.S at low or high dose, single or two shots; about five received placebo; per-sample allocation not given. Material that was analyzed had been drawn on day 63 after the first vaccine or placebo injection. Overall study findings and caveats: Considerable breadth of spike-specific CD8+ and CD4+ T cell responses has reportedly been documented following vaccination.

The input for sequencing was peripheral blood, taken in a trial of Ad26.COV2.S vaccine versus placebo. The receptor comes from a person aged 18-60 years who received the Ad26.COV2.S COVID-19 vaccine or a placebo.

The CDR3 sequence is CASSVATGGPYEQYF. The CDR3 DNA reads TGTGCCAGCAGCGTAGCAACGGGAGGTCCCTACGAGCAGTACTTC. The chain recombines TRBV9 with TRBJ2-7; 7 nucleotides agree with TRBD2. Germline V gene lookup returns CDR1 SGDLS and CDR2 YYNGEE. V shed 0 bases and J 2 bases; nucleotides not matched to a gene: 5. The CDR3 covers 15 residues.